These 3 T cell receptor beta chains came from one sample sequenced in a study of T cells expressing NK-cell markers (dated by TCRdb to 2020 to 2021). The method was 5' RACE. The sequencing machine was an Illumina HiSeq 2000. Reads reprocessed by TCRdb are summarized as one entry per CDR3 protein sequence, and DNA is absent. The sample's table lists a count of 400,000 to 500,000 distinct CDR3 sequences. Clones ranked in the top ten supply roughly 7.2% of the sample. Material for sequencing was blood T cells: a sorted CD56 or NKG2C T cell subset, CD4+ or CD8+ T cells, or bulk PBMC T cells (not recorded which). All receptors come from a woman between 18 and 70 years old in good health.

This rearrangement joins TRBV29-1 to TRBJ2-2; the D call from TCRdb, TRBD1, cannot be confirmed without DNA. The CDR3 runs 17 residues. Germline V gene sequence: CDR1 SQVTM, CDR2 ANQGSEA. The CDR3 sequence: CSVEGLRGTGYTGELFF.

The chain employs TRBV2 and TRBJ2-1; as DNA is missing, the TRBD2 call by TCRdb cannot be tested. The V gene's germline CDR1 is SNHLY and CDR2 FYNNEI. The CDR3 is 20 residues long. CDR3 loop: CASSETASGGVLNSYNEQFF.

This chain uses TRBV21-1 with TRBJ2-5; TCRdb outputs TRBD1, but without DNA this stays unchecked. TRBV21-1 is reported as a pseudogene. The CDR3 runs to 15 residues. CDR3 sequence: CASSRWSTGLETQYF.